This TCR beta chain was sequenced in a study of T cell repertoires in cytomegalovirus infection. For the study at large: It can be stated that public TCR beta signatures indicated CMV infection as well as a matching HLA type.

V dropped 6 bases and J dropped 4; count of bases not matched to a gene: 4. Germline V gene data show CDR1 as LNHDA and CDR2 as SQIVND (reference sequence). CDR3 length equals 14 residues. Each CDR3 protein gets one entry after TCRdb re-called the reads with MiXCR. The table has just under 550,000 distinct CDR3 sequences, approximately 25% seen once. This clonotype was picked up many times. This clonotype was obtained from a human donor in good health (CMV status not recorded). Some clones in this sample may be carry-over from other donors' samples. The chain carries TRBV19 and TRBJ1-1; 11 bases are shared with TRBD1. Material for sequencing was PBMCs. In nucleotides, the CDR3 is TGTGCCAGTAGATGGACAGGGGGCACCACTGAAGCTTTCTTT. This translates into CASRWTGGTTEAFF.